This T cell receptor (beta chain) stems from a study of blood T cell repertoires in COVID-19. Study as a whole: The samples span acute and convalescent COVID-19 from the United States, Italy and Spain. Sample material is recorded as cDNA or gDNA derived from T cells, B-cell-depleted T cells, or PBMCs.

As handled by the study authors: Nucleated cell number was recorded as an estimate derived from reference gene primer amplification. Sequencing was performed with immunoSEQ multiplex PCR; in TCRdb, only in-frame clones are kept and a portion is missing. V, J and clone size were drawn from that table, and D and trimming were deduced from the DNA. The sample includes roughly 180,000 clones, 70% to 85% of them seen just once. Per the germline V gene, CDR1 is SNHLY and CDR2 is FYNNEI. V lost 6 bases to trimming and J lost 0 bases, with 5 bases between them. This CDR3 has 12 residues. Sequencing input: peripheral blood. The rearrangement uses TRBV2 and TRBJ2-5; a possible D gene is TRBD2 (5 bases). This clonotype was sampled from a man aged 55 to 69 who had recovered from COVID-19. The CDR3 DNA follows: TGTGCCAGCAGCGGGGACCAAGAGACCCAGTACTTC. This translates into CASSGDQETQYF.